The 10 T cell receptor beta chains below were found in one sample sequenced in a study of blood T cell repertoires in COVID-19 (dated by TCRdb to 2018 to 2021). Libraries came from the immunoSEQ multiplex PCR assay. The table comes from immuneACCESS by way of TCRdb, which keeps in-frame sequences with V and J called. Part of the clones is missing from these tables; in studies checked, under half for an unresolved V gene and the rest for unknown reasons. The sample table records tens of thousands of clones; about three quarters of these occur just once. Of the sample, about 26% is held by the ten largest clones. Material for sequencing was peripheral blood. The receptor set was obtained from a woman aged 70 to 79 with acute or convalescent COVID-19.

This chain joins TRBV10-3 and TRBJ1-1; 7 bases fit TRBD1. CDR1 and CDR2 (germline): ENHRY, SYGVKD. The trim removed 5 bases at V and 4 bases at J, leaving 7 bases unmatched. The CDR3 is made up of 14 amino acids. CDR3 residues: CAISRSEGATEAFF. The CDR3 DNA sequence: TGTGCCATCAGTAGGTCCGAGGGGGCCACTGAAGCTTTCTTT.

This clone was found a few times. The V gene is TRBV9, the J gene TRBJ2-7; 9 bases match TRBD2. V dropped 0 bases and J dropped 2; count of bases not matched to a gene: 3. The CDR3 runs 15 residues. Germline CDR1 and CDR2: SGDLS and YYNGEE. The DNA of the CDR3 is TGTGCCAGCAGCGTAGGGCTAGCGGGGACCTACGAGCAGTACTTC. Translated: CASSVGLAGTYEQYF.

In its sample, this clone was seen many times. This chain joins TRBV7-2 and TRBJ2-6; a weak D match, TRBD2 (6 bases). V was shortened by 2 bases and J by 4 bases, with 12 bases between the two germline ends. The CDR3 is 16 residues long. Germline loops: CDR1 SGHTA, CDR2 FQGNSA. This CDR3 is CASSLSGGAGANVLTF. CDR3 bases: TGTGCCAGCAGCTTAAGCGGCGGGGCCGGGGCCAACGTCCTGACTTTC.

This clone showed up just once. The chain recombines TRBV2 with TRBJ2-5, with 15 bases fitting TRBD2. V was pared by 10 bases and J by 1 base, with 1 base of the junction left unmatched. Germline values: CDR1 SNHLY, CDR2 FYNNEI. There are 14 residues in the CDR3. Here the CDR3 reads CATGLAGGQETQYF. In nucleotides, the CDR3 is TGTGCCACGGGACTAGCGGGAGGCCAAGAGACCCAGTACTTC.

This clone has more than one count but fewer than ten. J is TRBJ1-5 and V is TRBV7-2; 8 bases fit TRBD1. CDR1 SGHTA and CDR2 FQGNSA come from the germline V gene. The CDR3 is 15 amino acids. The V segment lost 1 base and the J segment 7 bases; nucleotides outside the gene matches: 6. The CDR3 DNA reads TGTGCCAGCAGCTTAGAGGGCAGGGGGCAACAGCCCCAGCATTTT. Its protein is CASSLEGRGQQPQHF.

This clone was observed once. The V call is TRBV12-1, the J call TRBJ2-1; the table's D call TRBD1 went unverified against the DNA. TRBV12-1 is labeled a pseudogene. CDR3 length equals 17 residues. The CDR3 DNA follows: TGTGCCAGCAGCTTCCTACTCCGGGACAGGGCATACAATGAGCAGTTCTTC. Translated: CASSFLLRDRAYNEQFF.

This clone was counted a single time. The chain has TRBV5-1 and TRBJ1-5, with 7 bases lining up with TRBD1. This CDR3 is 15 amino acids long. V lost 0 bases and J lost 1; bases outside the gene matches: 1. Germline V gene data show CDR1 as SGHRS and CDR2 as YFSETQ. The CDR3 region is CASSLGQGSNQPQHF. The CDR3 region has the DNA TGCGCCAGCAGCTTGGGACAGGGAAGCAATCAGCCCCAGCATTTT.

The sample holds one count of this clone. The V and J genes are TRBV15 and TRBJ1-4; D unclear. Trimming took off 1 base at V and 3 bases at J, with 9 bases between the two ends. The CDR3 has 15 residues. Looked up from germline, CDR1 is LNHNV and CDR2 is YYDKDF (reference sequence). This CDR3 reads CATSRVANSNEKLFF. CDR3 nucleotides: TGTGCCACCAGCAGAGTAGCGAACTCTAATGAAAAACTGTTTTTT.

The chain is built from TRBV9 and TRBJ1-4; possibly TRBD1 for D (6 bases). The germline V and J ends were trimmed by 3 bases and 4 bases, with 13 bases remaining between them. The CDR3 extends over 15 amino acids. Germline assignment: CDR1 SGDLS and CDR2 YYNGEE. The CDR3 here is CASSEGPTGNEKLFF. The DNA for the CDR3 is TGTGCCAGCAGCGAGGGGCCGACAGGTAATGAAAAACTGTTTTTT.

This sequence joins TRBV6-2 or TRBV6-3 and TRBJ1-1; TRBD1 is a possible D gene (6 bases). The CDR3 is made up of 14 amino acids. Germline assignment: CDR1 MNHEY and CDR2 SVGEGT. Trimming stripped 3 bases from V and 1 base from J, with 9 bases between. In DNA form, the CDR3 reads TGTGCCAGCAGTTATGGGACACCGAACACTGAAGCTTTCTTT. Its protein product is CASSYGTPNTEAFF.